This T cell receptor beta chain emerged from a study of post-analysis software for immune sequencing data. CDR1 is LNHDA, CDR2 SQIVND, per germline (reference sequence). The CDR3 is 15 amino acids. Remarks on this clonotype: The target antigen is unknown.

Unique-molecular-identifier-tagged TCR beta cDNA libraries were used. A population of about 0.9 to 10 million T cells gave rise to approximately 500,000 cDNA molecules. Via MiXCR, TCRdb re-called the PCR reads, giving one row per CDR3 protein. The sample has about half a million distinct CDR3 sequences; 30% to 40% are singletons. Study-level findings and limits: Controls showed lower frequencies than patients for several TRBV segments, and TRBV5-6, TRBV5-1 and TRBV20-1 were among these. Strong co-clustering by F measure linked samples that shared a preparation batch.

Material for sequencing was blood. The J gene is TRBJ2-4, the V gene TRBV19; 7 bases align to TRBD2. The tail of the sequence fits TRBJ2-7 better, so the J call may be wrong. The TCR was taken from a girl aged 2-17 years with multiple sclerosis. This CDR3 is CASSSTSQRGLEQYF. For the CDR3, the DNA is TGTGCCAGTAGTTCCACGTCCCAGCGGGGCCTCGAGCAGTACTTC.